Reported below is one T cell receptor beta chain. This sample stems from a study of blood T cell repertoires in COVID-19. The method was immunoSEQ multiplex PCR; TCRdb's version includes in-frame clones alone and lacks a portion of them. Of fewer than 300,000 clones detected, over 75% appear once; the ten largest clones hold about 4.1%. CDR1 is SNHLY and CDR2 is FYNNEI in the germline V gene. The CDR3 contains 14 residues. The V segment lost 6 bases and the J segment 7 bases; nucleotides outside the gene matches: 7. V gene TRBV2 combines with J gene TRBJ1-4; TRBD1 agrees at 8 bases. Sequencing was performed on PBMCs or T cells enriched from blood (not recorded which). The clonotype originates from a woman in her thirties who had recovered from COVID-19. The CDR3 sequence is CASSRQGPSEKLFF. CDR3 in DNA: TGTGCCAGCAGCCGACAGGGGCCTTCTGAAAAACTGTTTTTT.